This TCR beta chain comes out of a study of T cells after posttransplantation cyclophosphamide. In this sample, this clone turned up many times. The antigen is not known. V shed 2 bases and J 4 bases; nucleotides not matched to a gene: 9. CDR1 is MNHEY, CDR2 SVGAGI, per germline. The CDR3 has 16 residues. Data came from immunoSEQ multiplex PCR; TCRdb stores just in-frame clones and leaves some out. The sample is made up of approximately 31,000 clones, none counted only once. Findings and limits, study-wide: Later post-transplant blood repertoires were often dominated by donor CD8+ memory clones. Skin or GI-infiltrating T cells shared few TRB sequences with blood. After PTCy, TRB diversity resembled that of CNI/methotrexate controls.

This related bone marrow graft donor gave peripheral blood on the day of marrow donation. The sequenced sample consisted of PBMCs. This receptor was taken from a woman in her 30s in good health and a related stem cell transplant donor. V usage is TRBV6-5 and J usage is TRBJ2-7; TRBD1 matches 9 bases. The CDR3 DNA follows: TGTGCCAGCAGTTACGACTCCCCGGGACAGGGATACGAGCAGTACTTC. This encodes CASSYDSPGQGYEQYF.